Listed below are T cell receptor beta chains from one sample, sequenced in a study of technical replicates of blood from several donors. Sequencing was performed with immunoSEQ multiplex PCR; in TCRdb, only in-frame clones are kept and a portion is missing. The sample contains 58,000 or so clones, around 85% of which appear only once. What was sequenced was PBMCs. The receptors shown here come from a human donor in good health. Some clones in this sample may be carry-over from other donors' samples. CDR3s include the opening cysteine and the closing phenylalanine or tryptophan. The order of the fields is J gene, clone size, V gene, D gene, CDR3 length, CDR3 protein, CDR3 DNA. The D gene is left open where the match is weak. Clone size is stated in some rows and not others, as once, few, many or a class when expanded.

TRBJ1-5 . TRBV9 . 15 CASSVAPTSDQPQHF TGTGCCAGCAGCGTAGCCCCGACATCGGATCAGCCCCAGCATTTT
TRBJ2-1 . TRBV19 . 12 CASSTSGGASFF TGTGCCAGTAGTACCTCTGGCGGGGCCTCTTTCTTC
TRBJ1-6 . TRBV10-2 . 13 CASRAGRNSPLHF TGCGCCAGCAGAGCAGGGAGGAATTCACCCCTCCACTTT
TRBJ1-1 . TRBV6-5 . 14 CASGRRRTNTEAFF TGTGCCAGCGGGCGAAGGAGGACGAACACTGAAGCTTTCTTT
TRBJ1-5 . TRBV9 . 13 CASSRGSGQPQHF TGTGCCAGCAGCCGGGGTTCCGGTCAGCCCCAGCATTTT
TRBJ1-5 . TRBV28 . 16 CASSFSPRGGNQPQHF TGTGCCAGCAGTTTTTCCCCCAGGGGAGGCAATCAGCCCCAGCATTTT
TRBJ2-7 once TRBV5-1 . 14 CASSLGWGAYEQYF TGCGCCAGCAGCTTGGGTTGGGGAGCCTACGAGCAGTACTTC
TRBJ1-1 . TRBV14 . 15 CASSSKQGGNTEAFF TGTGCCAGCAGCTCTAAACAGGGCGGCAACACTGAAGCTTTCTTT
TRBJ2-3 . TRBV2 TRBD2 15 CASTTSGRMADTQYF TGTGCCAGCACAACTAGCGGGAGGATGGCAGATACGCAGTATTTT
TRBJ2-3 . TRBV6-1 TRBD1 15 CASSEDRGSTDTQYF TGTGCCAGCAGTGAGGACAGGGGGTCCACAGATACGCAGTATTTT
TRBJ1-2 . TRBV6-5 . 14 CASSYVGGRDGYTF TGTGCCAGCAGTTACGTGGGGGGAAGAGATGGCTACACCTTC
TRBJ1-6 . TRBV2 TRBD1 14 CASSPGQGATPLHF TGTGCCAGCAGCCCGGGACAGGGGGCTACACCCCTCCACTTT
TRBJ2-1 . TRBV6-5 TRBD2 15 CASSTRLAGGSEQFF TGTGCCAGCAGTACCCGTCTAGCGGGAGGGAGTGAGCAGTTCTTC
TRBJ2-7 once TRBV7-2 TRBD2 14 CASRSGGGSYEQYF TGTGCCAGCAGGAGCGGGGGGGGGTCCTACGAGCAGTACTTC
TRBJ2-5 . TRBV6-5 TRBD1 14 CASSPPGQQETQYF TGTGCCAGCAGCCCACCGGGACAGCAAGAGACCCAGTACTTC
TRBJ2-7 . TRBV5-6 . 14 CASSLAGRTHEQYF TGTGCCAGCAGCTTGGCCGGCCGGACTCACGAGCAGTACTTC
TRBJ2-7 . TRBV30 TRBD2 13 CAMGLEEFKEQYF TGTGCAATGGGACTAGAGGAATTTAAGGAGCAGTACTTC
TRBJ2-1 once TRBV9 . 13 CASSPRTVGEQFF TGTGCCAGCAGCCCGCGGACAGTTGGTGAGCAGTTCTTC
TRBJ2-4 . TRBV6-6 . 15 CASSDPTVAKNIQYF TGTGCCAGCAGTGACCCGACAGTAGCCAAAAACATTCAGTACTTC
TRBJ1-5 . TRBV6-1 . 14 CASSVKGSVQPQHF TGTGCCAGCAGTGTAAAAGGTAGCGTTCAGCCCCAGCATTTT
TRBJ2-1 . TRBV30 . 14 CAWGSFRAPNEQFF TGTGCCTGGGGTAGTTTCCGTGCCCCCAATGAGCAGTTCTTC
TRBJ1-2 . TRBV7-8 . 12 CASSFQYYGYTF TGTGCCAGCAGCTTTCAATACTATGGCTACACCTTC
TRBJ1-2 . TRBV21-1 . 17 CASSKESLDSANYGYTF TGTGCCAGCAGCAAAGAAAGTTTGGACAGCGCAAACTATGGCTACACCTTC
TRBJ1-6 . TRBV19 TRBD1 15 CASSVQGAPNSPLHF TGTGCCAGTAGTGTACAGGGGGCGCCGAATTCACCCCTCCACTTT